The 8 T cell receptor beta chains given below trace back to one sample, sequenced in a study of blood T cell repertoires in COVID-19 (dated by TCRdb to the early 2020s). The protocol used for the library was the immunoSEQ multiplex PCR assay. Entries here come from immuneACCESS through TCRdb and include only in-frame sequences with V and J called. Some clones fail to appear in such tables; in the studies checked, an unresolved V gene covers under half of the shortfall, and the cause of the remainder is unknown. The sample has tens of thousands of clones on record, around nine tenths of them singletons. Of the sample, about 5.3% is held by the ten largest clones. Material for sequencing was peripheral blood. These receptor sequences come from a man over 45 with active COVID-19.

The CDR3, as DNA: TGCGCCAGCAGCCCCCGACAGGGTAACGAGCAGTACTTC. Amino acid sequence: CASSPRQGNEQYF. The V gene is TRBV4-3, the J gene TRBJ2-7; 7 nucleotides agree with TRBD1. The CDR3 totals 13 residues. V shed 4 bases and J 5 bases; nucleotides not matched to a gene: 5. CDR1 is LGHNA and CDR2 is YSLEER in the germline V gene.

This clone was seen only once. The V gene is TRBV7-8, the J gene TRBJ2-6; D is ambiguous. Trimming removed 5 bases from V and 0 bases from J, with 20 bases in between. Germline CDR1 and CDR2: SGHVS and FQNEAQ. The CDR3 runs 19 residues. The CDR3 is CASSAFRVIPLSGANVLTF. CDR3 coding DNA: TGTGCCAGCAGCGCCTTCCGGGTCATACCCCTCTCTGGGGCCAACGTCCTGACTTTC.

The V and J genes are TRBV29-1 and TRBJ2-4, with a possible D match to TRBD1 (5 bases). The CDR3 runs 14 residues. Germline V gene lookup returns CDR1 SQVTM and CDR2 ANQGSEA. V gave up 0 bases and J gave up 6 bases, with 12 bases separating them. As DNA, the CDR3 is TGCAGCGTTGAAGATCGCAGGGAAAGAAACATTCAGTACTTC. Amino acid sequence: CSVEDRRERNIQYF.

This chain joins TRBV5-1 and TRBJ1-2, with D possibly being TRBD1 (5 bases). The germline gives CDR1 SGHRS, CDR2 YFSETQ. V was cut by 3 bases and J by 1 base, with 10 bases left in between. The CDR3 totals 14 residues. CDR3 nucleotide sequence: TGCGCCAGCAGCTCAGGGTCGCTTAACTATGGCTACACCTTC. Amino acids: CASSSGSLNYGYTF.

This chain joins TRBV11-2 and TRBJ1-3, with D perhaps matching TRBD1 (5 bases). V lost 1 base to trimming and J lost 0 bases, with 7 bases between them. CDR3 size: 15 residues. Per germline, CDR1 SGHAT and CDR2 FQNNGV. Written as DNA, the CDR3 is TGTGCCAGCAGCTTAGGGGACTTCTCTGGAAACACCATATATTTT. Protein sequence: CASSLGDFSGNTIYF.

V is TRBV6-6 and J is TRBJ2-7; possible D gene TRBD1, 6 bases. Trimming removed 6 bases at V and 0 bases at J, with 12 bases between. Germline values: CDR1 MNHNY, CDR2 SVGAGI (reference sequence). The CDR3 has 14 amino acids. The CDR3 loop reads CASRQGISSYEQYF. The CDR3 nucleotides are TGTGCCAGCAGACAGGGAATTAGCTCCTACGAGCAGTACTTC.

This chain connects TRBV24-1 to TRBJ1-1; no firm D call. Germline V gives CDR1 KGHDR, CDR2 SFDVKD. V was shortened by 12 bases and J by 5 bases, with 15 bases between the two germline ends. This CDR3 is 12 amino acids long. The CDR3 sequence is CAASAVGTEAFF. The CDR3 DNA reads as TGTGCCGCGTCCGCGGTCGGGACTGAAGCTTTCTTT.

The DNA for the CDR3 is TGTGCCAGCAGCTTGGGGGCCACAGGCCTCGGGGGCTACACCTTC. It translates to CASSLGATGLGGYTF. The chain is built from TRBV5-6 and TRBJ1-2, with a possible D match to TRBD1 (5 bases). The CDR3 runs to 15 residues. Germline lookup yields CDR1 SGHDT and CDR2 YYEEEE. The V end lost 0 bases, the J end lost 8 bases, and 17 bases lay between the germline ends. Together with reference TRBV5-6 and TRBJ1-2, the CDR3 gives the full variable domain: DAGVTQSPTHLIKTRGQQVTLRCSPKSGHDTVSWYQQALGQGPQFIFQYYEEEERQRGNFPDRFSGHQFPNYSSELNVNALLLGDSALYLCASSLGATGLGGYTFGSGTRLTVV.